The table lists the clone carrying this T cell receptor (beta chain) with a few counts. The antigen remains undetermined. Next came a second PCR, run for about 6 to 12 cycles, which used a sample-barcoded 5' primer along with a J-beta primer mix. Every cDNA was tagged by a template-switch adaptor with 12 random nucleotides. Using its own MiXCR run on the 5' RACE reads, TCRdb lists one record per CDR3 protein. Among 1.5 million to 2 million distinct CDR3 sequences listed, about 49% were seen once. This sample is part of a study of blood T cells in healthy people across ages. Background on the study: Per two T cells, about one barcoded beta molecule was captured through template switching.

Notes on the study in general: Whereas aged donors had fewer naive CD4+ cells, long-lived donors had more of them and higher diversity. The percentage of naive T cells correlated strongly with TCR beta diversity.

Germline-derived CDR1 and CDR2 are SGHTA and FQGNSA. The V end was cut by 5 bases, the J end by 6 bases, with 17 bases between. This CDR3 region has 14 residues. The material sequenced was blood. This chain links TRBV7-2 with TRBJ2-7, with D perhaps TRBD2 (5 bases). This sequence originates from a woman aged 40 to 55 in good health. The CDR3 DNA reads as TGTGCCAGCAGCCTACCGAGCGGCGGCACCGAGCAGTACTTC. Its translation is CASSLPSGGTEQYF.